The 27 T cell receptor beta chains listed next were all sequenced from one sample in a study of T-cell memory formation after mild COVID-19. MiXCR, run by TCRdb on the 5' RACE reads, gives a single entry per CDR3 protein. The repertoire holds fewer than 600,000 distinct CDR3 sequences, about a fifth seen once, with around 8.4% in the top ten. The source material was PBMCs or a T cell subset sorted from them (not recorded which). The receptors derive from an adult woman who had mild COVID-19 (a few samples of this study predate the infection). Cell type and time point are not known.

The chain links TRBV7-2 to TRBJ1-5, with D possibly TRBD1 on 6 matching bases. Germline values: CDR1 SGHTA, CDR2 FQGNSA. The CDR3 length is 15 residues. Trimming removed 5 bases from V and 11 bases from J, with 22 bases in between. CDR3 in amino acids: CASSKEGGLPQAQHF. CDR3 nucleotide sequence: TGTGCCAGCAGCAAGGAGGGGGGGCTCCCCCAGGCCCAGCATTTT. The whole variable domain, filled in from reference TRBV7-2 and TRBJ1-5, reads GAGVSQSPSNKVTEKGKDVELRCDPISGHTALYWYRQSLGQGLEFLIYFQGNSAPDKSGLPSDRFSAERTGGSVSTLTIQRTQQEDSAVYLCASSKEGGLPQAQHFGDGTRLSIL.

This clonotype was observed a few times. CDR3 in amino acids: CASSLAGEGDTQYF. In DNA, the CDR3 is TGTGCCAGCAGCTTGGCGGGAGAGGGAGATACGCAGTATTTT. V gene TRBV5-6 combines with J gene TRBJ2-3; tentative D call: TRBD2 (6 bases). The CDR3 has 14 residues. Germline CDR1 SGHDT, CDR2 YYEEEE. V was trimmed by 0 bases and J by 5 bases, leaving 10 bases between them.

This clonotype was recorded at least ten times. The CDR3 spells CASSEAPGQTGYNYGYTF. In nucleotides, the CDR3 is TGTGCCAGCAGTGAAGCGCCGGGACAGACAGGCTATAACTATGGCTACACCTTC. The chain is built from TRBV2 and TRBJ1-2; 7 positions agree with TRBD1. From germline, CDR1 is SNHLY and CDR2 FYNNEI. CDR3 length: 18 residues. V shed 0 bases, J shed 1 base, and the junction held 11 bases outside the gene matches.

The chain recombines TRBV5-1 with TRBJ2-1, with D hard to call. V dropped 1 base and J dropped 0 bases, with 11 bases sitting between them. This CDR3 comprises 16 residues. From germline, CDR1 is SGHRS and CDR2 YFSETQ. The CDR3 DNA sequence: TGCGCCAGCAGCTTGCACAGTTCCCTCTCCTACAATGAGCAGTTCTTC. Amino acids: CASSLHSSLSYNEQFF.

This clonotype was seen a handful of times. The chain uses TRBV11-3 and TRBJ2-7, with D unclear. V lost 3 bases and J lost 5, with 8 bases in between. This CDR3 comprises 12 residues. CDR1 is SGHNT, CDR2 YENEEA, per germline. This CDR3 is CASSLSVNEQYF. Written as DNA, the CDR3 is TGTGCCAGCAGCTTGTCGGTAAACGAGCAGTACTTC.

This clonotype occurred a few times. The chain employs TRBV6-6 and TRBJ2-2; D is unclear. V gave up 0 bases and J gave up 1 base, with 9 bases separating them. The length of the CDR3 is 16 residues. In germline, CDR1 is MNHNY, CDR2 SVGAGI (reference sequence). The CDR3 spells CASSYSGGRNTGELFF. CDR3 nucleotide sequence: TGTGCCAGCAGTTACTCGGGCGGACGGAACACCGGGGAGCTGTTTTTT.

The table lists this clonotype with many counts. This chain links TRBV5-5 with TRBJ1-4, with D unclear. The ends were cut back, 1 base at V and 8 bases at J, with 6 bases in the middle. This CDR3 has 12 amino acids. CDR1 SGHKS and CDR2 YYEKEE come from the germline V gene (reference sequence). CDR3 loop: CASSLTGEKLFF. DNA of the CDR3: TGTGCCAGCAGCTTGACCGGAGAAAAACTGTTTTTT.

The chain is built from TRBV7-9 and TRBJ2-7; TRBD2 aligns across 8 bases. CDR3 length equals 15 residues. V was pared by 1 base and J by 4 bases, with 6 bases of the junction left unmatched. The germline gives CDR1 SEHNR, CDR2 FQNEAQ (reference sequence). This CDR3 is CASSLEERGTYEQYF. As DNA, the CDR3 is TGTGCCAGCAGCTTAGAGGAGCGGGGGACTTACGAGCAGTACTTC.

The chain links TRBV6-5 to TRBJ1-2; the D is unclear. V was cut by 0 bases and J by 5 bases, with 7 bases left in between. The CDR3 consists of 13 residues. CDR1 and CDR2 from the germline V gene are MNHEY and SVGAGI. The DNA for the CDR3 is TGTGCCAGCAGTTACTCTACCTCTTATGGCTACACCTTC. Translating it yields CASSYSTSYGYTF.

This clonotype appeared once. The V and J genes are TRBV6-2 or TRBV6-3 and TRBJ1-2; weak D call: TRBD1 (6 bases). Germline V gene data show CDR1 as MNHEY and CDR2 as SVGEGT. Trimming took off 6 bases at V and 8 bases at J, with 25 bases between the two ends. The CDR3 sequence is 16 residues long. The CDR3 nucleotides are TGTGCCAGCAGCTTTAACCGGGACACAACACTGAGGGGCTACACCTTC. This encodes CASSFNRDTTLRGYTF.

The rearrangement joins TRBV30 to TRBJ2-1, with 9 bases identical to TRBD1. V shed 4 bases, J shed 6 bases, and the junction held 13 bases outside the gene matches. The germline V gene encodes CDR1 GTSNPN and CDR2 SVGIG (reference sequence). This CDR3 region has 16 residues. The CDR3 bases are TGTGCCTGGAACGACTTAGAACAGGGGGCAGGCAATGAGCAGTTCTTC. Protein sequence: CAWNDLEQGAGNEQFF.

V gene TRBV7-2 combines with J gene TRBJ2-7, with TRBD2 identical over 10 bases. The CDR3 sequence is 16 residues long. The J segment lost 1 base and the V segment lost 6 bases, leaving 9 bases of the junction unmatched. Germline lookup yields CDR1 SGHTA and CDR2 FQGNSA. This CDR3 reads CASRRSGRAQSYEQYF. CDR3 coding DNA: TGTGCCAGCAGACGCAGCGGGAGGGCCCAGTCCTACGAGCAGTACTTC. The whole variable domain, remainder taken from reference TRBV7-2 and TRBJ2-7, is GAGVSQSPSNKVTEKGKDVELRCDPISGHTALYWYRQSLGQGLEFLIYFQGNSAPDKSGLPSDRFSAERTGGSVSTLTIQRTQQEDSAVYLCASRRSGRAQSYEQYFGPGTRLTVT.

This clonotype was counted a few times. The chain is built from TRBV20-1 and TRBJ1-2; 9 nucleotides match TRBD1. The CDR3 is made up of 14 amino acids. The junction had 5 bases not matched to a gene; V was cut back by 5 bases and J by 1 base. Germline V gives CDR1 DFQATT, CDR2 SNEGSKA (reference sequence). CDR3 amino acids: CSAPYRGRNYGYTF. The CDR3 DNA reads TGCAGTGCTCCCTACAGGGGGCGTAACTATGGCTACACCTTC.

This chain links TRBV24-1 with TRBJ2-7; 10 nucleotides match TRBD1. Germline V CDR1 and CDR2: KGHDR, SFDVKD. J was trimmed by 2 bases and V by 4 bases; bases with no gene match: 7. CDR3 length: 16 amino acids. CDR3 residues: CATSEHPGQGTYEQYF. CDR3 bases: TGTGCCACCAGTGAGCATCCGGGACAGGGGACCTACGAGCAGTACTTC.

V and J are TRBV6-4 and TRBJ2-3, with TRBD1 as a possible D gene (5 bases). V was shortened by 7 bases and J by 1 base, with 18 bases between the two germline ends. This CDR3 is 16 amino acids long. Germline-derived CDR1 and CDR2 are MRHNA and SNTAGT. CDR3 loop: CASIHFSDMGTDTQYF. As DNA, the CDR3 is TGTGCCAGCATCCATTTCTCGGACATGGGCACAGATACGCAGTATTTT.

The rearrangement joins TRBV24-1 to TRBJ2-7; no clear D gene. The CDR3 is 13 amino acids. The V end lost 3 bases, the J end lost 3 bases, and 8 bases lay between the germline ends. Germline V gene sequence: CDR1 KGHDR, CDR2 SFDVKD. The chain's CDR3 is CATSDPNDYEQYF. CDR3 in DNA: TGTGCCACCAGTGATCCGAATGACTACGAGCAGTACTTC.

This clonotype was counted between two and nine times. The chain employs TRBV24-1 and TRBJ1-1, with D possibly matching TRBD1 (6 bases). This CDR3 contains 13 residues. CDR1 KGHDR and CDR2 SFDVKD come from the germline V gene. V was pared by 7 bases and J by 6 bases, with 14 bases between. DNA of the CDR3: TGTGCCACCAGGGTGGGGGCCGGGGCTGAAGCTTTCTTT. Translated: CATRVGAGAEAFF.

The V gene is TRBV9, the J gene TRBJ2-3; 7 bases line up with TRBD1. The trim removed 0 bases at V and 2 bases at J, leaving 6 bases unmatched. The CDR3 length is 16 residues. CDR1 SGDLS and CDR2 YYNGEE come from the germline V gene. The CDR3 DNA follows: TGTGCCAGCAGCGTAGGGGACAGCGTCTTCACAGATACGCAGTATTTT. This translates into CASSVGDSVFTDTQYF.

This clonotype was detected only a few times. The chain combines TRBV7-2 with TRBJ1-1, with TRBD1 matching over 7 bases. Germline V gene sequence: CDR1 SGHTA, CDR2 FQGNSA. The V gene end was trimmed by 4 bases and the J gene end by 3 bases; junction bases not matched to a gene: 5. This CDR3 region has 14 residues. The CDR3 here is CASSSQGTHTEAFF. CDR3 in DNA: TGTGCCAGCAGCTCACAGGGGACACACACTGAAGCTTTCTTT.

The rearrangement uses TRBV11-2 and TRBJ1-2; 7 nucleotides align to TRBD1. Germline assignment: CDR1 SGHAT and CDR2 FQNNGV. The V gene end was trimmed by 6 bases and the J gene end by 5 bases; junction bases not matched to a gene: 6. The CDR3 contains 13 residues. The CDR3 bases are TGTGCCAGCAGATCAGGGACAGCTTATGGCTACACCTTC. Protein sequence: CASRSGTAYGYTF.

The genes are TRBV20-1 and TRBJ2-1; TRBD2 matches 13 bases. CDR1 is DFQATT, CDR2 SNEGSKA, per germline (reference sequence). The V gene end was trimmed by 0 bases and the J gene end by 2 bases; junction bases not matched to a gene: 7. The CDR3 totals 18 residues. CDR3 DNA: TGCAGTGCTAGAGATTTGACTAGCGGGAGGTTCGCCTACAATGAGCAGTTCTTC. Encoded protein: CSARDLTSGRFAYNEQFF.

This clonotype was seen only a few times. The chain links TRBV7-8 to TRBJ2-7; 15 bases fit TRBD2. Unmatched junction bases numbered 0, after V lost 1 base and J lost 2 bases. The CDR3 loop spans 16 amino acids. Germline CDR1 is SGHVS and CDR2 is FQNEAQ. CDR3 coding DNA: TGTGCCAGCAGCTTAGGGACTAGCGGGGGGGCCTACGAGCAGTACTTC. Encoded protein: CASSLGTSGGAYEQYF. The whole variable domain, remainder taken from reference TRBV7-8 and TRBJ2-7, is GAGVSQSPRYKVAKRGQDVALRCDPISGHVSLFWYQQALGQGPEFLTYFQNEAQLDKSGLPSDRFFAERPEGSVSTLKIQRTQQEDSAVYLCASSLGTSGGAYEQYFGPGTRLTVT.

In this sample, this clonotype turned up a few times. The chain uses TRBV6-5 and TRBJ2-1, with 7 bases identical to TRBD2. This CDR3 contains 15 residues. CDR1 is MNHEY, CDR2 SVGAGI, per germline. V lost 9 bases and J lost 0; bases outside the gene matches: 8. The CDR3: CASNSGTNSYNEQFF. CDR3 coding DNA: TGTGCCAGTAACTCCGGGACTAACTCCTACAATGAGCAGTTCTTC.

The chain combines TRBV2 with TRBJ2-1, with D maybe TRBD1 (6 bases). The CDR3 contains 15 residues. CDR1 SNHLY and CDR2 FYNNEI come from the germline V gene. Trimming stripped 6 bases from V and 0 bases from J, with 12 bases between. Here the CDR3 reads CASRQGYSSYNEQFF. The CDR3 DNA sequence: TGTGCCAGCAGACAGGGTTACAGCTCCTACAATGAGCAGTTCTTC. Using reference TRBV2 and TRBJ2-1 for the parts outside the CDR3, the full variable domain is EPEVTQTPSHQVTQMGQEVILRCVPISNHLYFYWYRQILGQKVEFLVSFYNNEISEKSEIFDDQFSVERPDGSNFTLKIRSTKLEDSAMYFCASRQGYSSYNEQFFGPGTRLTVL.

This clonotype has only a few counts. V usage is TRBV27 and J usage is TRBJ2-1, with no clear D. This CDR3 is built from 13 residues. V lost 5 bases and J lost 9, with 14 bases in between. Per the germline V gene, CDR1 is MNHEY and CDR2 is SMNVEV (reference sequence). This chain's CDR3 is CASSPMILGEQFF. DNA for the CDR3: TGTGCCAGCAGTCCGATGATTCTCGGTGAGCAGTTCTTC.

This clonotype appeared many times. The CDR3 nucleotides are TGTGCCAGCAGCTTTGCACCGGGACTGGGCTACGAGCAGTACTTC. This gives the protein CASSFAPGLGYEQYF. The V and J genes are TRBV7-2 and TRBJ2-7; TRBD2 might be the D (6 bases). CDR1 and CDR2 from the germline V gene are SGHTA and FQGNSA. V was clipped by 3 bases and J by 3 bases, with 15 bases between them. CDR3 size: 15 residues. Using reference TRBV7-2 and TRBJ2-7 for the parts outside the CDR3, the full variable domain is GAGVSQSPSNKVTEKGKDVELRCDPISGHTALYWYRQSLGQGLEFLIYFQGNSAPDKSGLPSDRFSAERTGGSVSTLTIQRTQQEDSAVYLCASSFAPGLGYEQYFGPGTRLTVT.

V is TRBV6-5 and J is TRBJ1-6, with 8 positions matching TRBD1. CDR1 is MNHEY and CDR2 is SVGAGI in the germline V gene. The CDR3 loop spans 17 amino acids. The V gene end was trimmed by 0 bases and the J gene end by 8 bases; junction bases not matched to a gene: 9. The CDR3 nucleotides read TGTGCCAGCAGTTACTCGACGGCCCAGGGGGCGGATTCACCCCTCCACTTT. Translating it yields CASSYSTAQGADSPLHF.